This T cell receptor (beta chain) was found in a study of shared clonotypes between healthy human individuals. This clone has just a few counts. The antigen is undetermined. Study-wide results and limits: In the sorted subsets, rarefaction showed sequencing was incomplete despite large depth.

This CDR3 is 13 amino acids long. The germline CDR1 and CDR2 sequences are LNHDA and SQIVND (reference sequence). V lost 5 bases to trimming and J lost 5 bases, with 13 bases between them. Generated by immunoSEQ multiplex PCR, the TCRdb table keeps only in-frame clones and is missing some. Of approximately 740,000 clones in the sample, approximately 74% are singletons; the top ten hold approximately 1.6%. Those who donated were healthy HIV-negative adults, with no recent acute infections or vaccinations reported. Only Caucasian adults living in Nashville, Tennessee made up the donor group. Both subsets, CD45RA+ naive and CD45RA-negative memory, were split from the CD4+ cells.

V gene TRBV19 combines with J gene TRBJ2-7, with D uncertain. The receptor comes from a woman aged 25 to 39 in good health. The sample comprised memory CD4+ T cells sorted from blood. Subset noted: CD45RA-negative fraction. CDR3 sequence (DNA): TGTGCCAGTAGTCCGTCCCTGCAGGACGAGCAGTACTTC. Encoded protein: CASSPSLQDEQYF.